These 5 T cell receptor beta chains came from one sample sequenced in a study of human T cells and chemical hapten exposure. The time point here: pre-sensitization, week 0. Sample treatment: therapeutic diphenylcyclopropenone sensitization with weekly scalp DPC. TCRdb re-called the RACE reads with MiXCR, one entry per CDR3 protein. The sample holds about 290,000 distinct CDR3 sequences, approximately 8% seen once. Specimen: whole blood, collected in connection with sensitization to the hapten diphenylcyclopropenone (DPC). The receptors originated from a man in his late teens or twenties with alopecia areata. Some clones in this sample may be carry-over from other donors' samples.

This clonotype was detected a few times. J is TRBJ2-1 and V is TRBV19; weak D call: TRBD2 (5 bases). Trimming left V 4 bases short and J 0 bases short, with 7 bases between. The germline gives CDR1 LNHDA, CDR2 SQIVND (reference sequence). This CDR3 comprises 14 residues. The CDR3 reads CASSSRGSYNEQFF. CDR3 nucleotide sequence: TGTGCCAGTAGTAGCCGGGGCTCCTACAATGAGCAGTTCTTC.

This clonotype has a handful of counts. The CDR3 region has the DNA TGCAGCGTTGGTCCGGGTGGTAACACCGGGGAGCTGTTTTTT. Translation: CSVGPGGNTGELFF. The J gene is TRBJ2-2, the V gene TRBV29-1; unclear D gene. The CDR3 extends over 14 amino acids. CDR1 and CDR2 from the germline V gene are SQVTM and ANQGSEA. V shed 4 bases and J shed 2 bases, with 11 bases lying between them.

The chain couples TRBV4-1 to TRBJ1-4; D call uncertain. CDR1 and CDR2 from the germline V gene are MGHRA and YSYEKL. Trimming took 1 base from V and 5 from J, leaving 8 bases between them. The CDR3 runs 14 residues. In DNA form, the CDR3 reads TGCGCCAGCAGCCAAGCGATGGTCAATGAAAAACTGTTTTTT. Amino acid sequence: CASSQAMVNEKLFF.

The gene calls are TRBV2 and TRBJ1-1; 7 bases agree with TRBD1. Germline loops: CDR1 SNHLY, CDR2 FYNNEI. CDR3 length: 15 amino acids. With V trimmed by 10 bases and J by 5 bases, 16 bases remained unmatched. CDR3: CATSTGERGKTEAFF. In nucleotides, the CDR3 is TGTGCCACCTCTACAGGGGAACGAGGGAAAACTGAAGCTTTCTTT.

CDR3 sequence: CASSPRSQASGGSNTGELFF. The CDR3 DNA follows: TGCGCCAGCAGCCCGAGGTCCCAGGCTAGCGGGGGTTCGAACACCGGGGAGCTGTTTTTT. J is TRBJ2-2 and V is TRBV4-3; 10 nucleotides agree with TRBD2. Germline V gene lookup returns CDR1 LGHNA and CDR2 YSLEER. The CDR3 is 20 amino acids. The V and J ends lost 4 bases and 0 bases, in that order; junction bases with no gene match: 14.